Listed below are T cell receptor beta chains from one sample, sequenced in a study of regulatory and conventional T cells in RAG deficiency. Here immunoSEQ multiplex PCR was the method, and the copy in TCRdb shows in-frame clones only, minus some. The sample includes 25,000 to 35,000 clones, about nine tenths of them seen just once. These data are also associated with another study on regulatory T cells.

The sequenced sample consisted of CD8+ T cells sorted from blood. Source of these receptors: a human donor in good health. The CDR3 runs from the conserved cysteine through the conserved F or W. Each record gives: J gene, D gene, V gene, CDR3 length, clone size, CDR3 protein, CDR3 DNA. The D gene is left open where the match is weak. Not all rows give a size; the values are once, few, many and, for expanded clones, a class.

j_call: TRBJ2-1
d_call: TRBD2
v_call: TRBV6-4
cdr3_length: 15
clone_size: .
cdr3_aa: CASSDTSGGANEQFF
cdr3_nt: TGTGCCAGCAGTGACACTAGCGGGGGGGCCAATGAGCAGTTCTTC

j_call: TRBJ2-1
d_call: .
v_call: TRBV14
cdr3_length: 13
clone_size: .
cdr3_aa: CASSQDWVNEQFF
cdr3_nt: TGTGCCAGCAGCCAAGATTGGGTAAATGAGCAGTTCTTC

j_call: TRBJ2-3
d_call: .
v_call: TRBV27
cdr3_length: 14
clone_size: .
cdr3_aa: CASKWQGSRDTQYF
cdr3_nt: TGTGCCAGCAAATGGCAGGGGTCGAGAGATACGCAGTATTTT

j_call: TRBJ2-3
d_call: .
v_call: TRBV4-1
cdr3_length: 15
clone_size: .
cdr3_aa: CASSQGGGPTDTQYF
cdr3_nt: TGCGCCAGCAGCCAAGGCGGGGGCCCCACAGATACGCAGTATTTT

j_call: TRBJ2-7
d_call: .
v_call: TRBV10-1
cdr3_length: 13
clone_size: .
cdr3_aa: CASSEDGRYEQYF
cdr3_nt: TGCGCCAGCAGTGAAGACGGGCGCTACGAGCAGTACTTC

j_call: TRBJ2-1
d_call: TRBD2
v_call: TRBV4-1
cdr3_length: 17
clone_size: once
cdr3_aa: CASSQVREGVSWNEQFF
cdr3_nt: TGCGCCAGCAGCCAAGTGAGGGAGGGAGTGTCTTGGAATGAGCAGTTCTTC

j_call: TRBJ2-1
d_call: .
v_call: TRBV6-5
cdr3_length: 12
clone_size: few
cdr3_aa: CASGETRDEQFF
cdr3_nt: TGTGCCAGCGGGGAAACTCGGGATGAGCAGTTCTTC

j_call: TRBJ1-2
d_call: .
v_call: TRBV13
cdr3_length: 14
clone_size: .
cdr3_aa: CASSLRGELEGYTF
cdr3_nt: TGTGCCAGCAGCTTACGGGGGGAGCTGGAAGGCTACACCTTC

j_call: TRBJ2-2
d_call: .
v_call: TRBV7-3
cdr3_length: 16
clone_size: once
cdr3_aa: CASSSVLGLGTGELFF
cdr3_nt: TGTGCCAGCAGCTCCGTGCTGGGATTGGGGACCGGGGAGCTGTTTTTT

j_call: TRBJ2-7
d_call: TRBD2
v_call: TRBV9
cdr3_length: 16
clone_size: .
cdr3_aa: CASSGGLAGGGYEQYF
cdr3_nt: TGTGCCAGCAGCGGCGGACTAGCGGGGGGTGGGTACGAGCAGTACTTC

j_call: TRBJ1-1
d_call: .
v_call: TRBV6-5
cdr3_length: 13
clone_size: .
cdr3_aa: CASSLRDITEAFF
cdr3_nt: TGTGCCAGCAGTCTACGGGACATCACTGAAGCTTTCTTT

j_call: TRBJ1-1
d_call: .
v_call: TRBV7-9
cdr3_length: 14
clone_size: .
cdr3_aa: CASSSPDGNTEAFF
cdr3_nt: TGTGCCAGCAGCTCCCCGGACGGGAACACTGAAGCTTTCTTT

j_call: TRBJ1-4
d_call: .
v_call: TRBV19
cdr3_length: 15
clone_size: once
cdr3_aa: CASSMDTGRTEKLFF
cdr3_nt: TGTGCCAGTAGTATGGACACCGGCAGGACTGAAAAACTGTTTTTT

j_call: TRBJ2-1
d_call: TRBD2
v_call: TRBV7-9
cdr3_length: 15
clone_size: .
cdr3_aa: CASSPTSGGYNEQFF
cdr3_nt: TGTGCCAGCAGCCCGACTAGCGGGGGCTACAATGAGCAGTTCTTC

j_call: TRBJ1-1
d_call: TRBD1
v_call: TRBV6-5
cdr3_length: 13
clone_size: once
cdr3_aa: CASSRSGGTEAFF
cdr3_nt: TGTGCCAGCAGCCGTTCAGGGGGCACTGAAGCTTTCTTT

j_call: TRBJ2-1
d_call: .
v_call: TRBV27
cdr3_length: 14
clone_size: once
cdr3_aa: CASSSADQDNEQFF
cdr3_nt: TGTGCCAGCAGTTCCGCGGATCAGGACAATGAGCAGTTCTTC

j_call: TRBJ1-1
d_call: .
v_call: TRBV5-4
cdr3_length: 17
clone_size: .
cdr3_aa: CASSLATTFKGNTEAFF
cdr3_nt: TGTGCCAGCAGCTTGGCCACGACGTTCAAAGGGAACACTGAAGCTTTCTTT

j_call: TRBJ2-3
d_call: .
v_call: TRBV11-3
cdr3_length: 12
clone_size: .
cdr3_aa: CASSTTGDTQYF
cdr3_nt: TGTGCCAGCAGCACGACAGGCGATACGCAGTATTTT

j_call: TRBJ2-7
d_call: .
v_call: TRBV10-1
cdr3_length: 17
clone_size: once
cdr3_aa: CASSDAIPQGGTYEQYF
cdr3_nt: TGCGCCAGCAGTGATGCAATCCCCCAGGGGGGAACCTACGAGCAGTACTTC

j_call: TRBJ2-7
d_call: .
v_call: TRBV5-6
cdr3_length: 15
clone_size: .
cdr3_aa: CASSTTGLNPYEQYF
cdr3_nt: TGTGCCAGCAGCACTACAGGTTTAAACCCCTACGAGCAGTACTTC

j_call: TRBJ2-7
d_call: .
v_call: TRBV2
cdr3_length: 11
clone_size: .
cdr3_aa: CASSETYEQYF
cdr3_nt: TGTGCCAGCAGTGAAACCTACGAGCAGTACTTC

j_call: TRBJ1-2
d_call: .
v_call: TRBV2
cdr3_length: 14
clone_size: .
cdr3_aa: CASSEGQSNYGYTF
cdr3_nt: TGTGCCAGCAGTGAAGGGCAGAGTAACTATGGCTACACCTTC

j_call: TRBJ1-2
d_call: .
v_call: TRBV2
cdr3_length: 14
clone_size: .
cdr3_aa: CASSEDRSNYGYTF
cdr3_nt: TGTGCCAGCAGTGAGGACAGATCGAACTATGGCTACACCTTC

j_call: TRBJ2-1
d_call: .
v_call: TRBV27
cdr3_length: 13
clone_size: .
cdr3_aa: CASSRVFYNEQFF
cdr3_nt: TGTGCCAGCTCCCGGGTATTTTACAATGAGCAGTTCTTC

j_call: TRBJ2-2
d_call: TRBD2
v_call: TRBV11-2
cdr3_length: 17
clone_size: .
cdr3_aa: CASSLNLAGGSTGELFF
cdr3_nt: TGTGCCAGCAGCTTAAACCTGGCGGGGGGGAGCACCGGGGAGCTGTTTTTT

j_call: TRBJ2-5
d_call: .
v_call: TRBV10-1
cdr3_length: 14
clone_size: .
cdr3_aa: CASFTGRNEETQYF
cdr3_nt: TGCGCCAGCTTCACAGGCCGCAATGAAGAGACCCAGTACTTC

j_call: TRBJ1-6
d_call: TRBD1
v_call: TRBV4-3
cdr3_length: 16
clone_size: .
cdr3_aa: CASSQPTGQFYSPLHF
cdr3_nt: TGCGCCAGCAGCCAACCGACGGGACAGTTTTATTCACCCCTCCACTTT

j_call: TRBJ2-1
d_call: .
v_call: TRBV6-1
cdr3_length: 14
clone_size: .
cdr3_aa: CASSPGGRLNEQFF
cdr3_nt: TGTGCCAGCAGTCCCGGTGGACGATTAAATGAGCAGTTCTTC

j_call: TRBJ2-3
d_call: TRBD2
v_call: TRBV4-1
cdr3_length: 15
clone_size: once
cdr3_aa: CASSQVAGGTDTQYF
cdr3_nt: TGCGCCAGCAGCCAGGTAGCGGGGGGCACAGATACGCAGTATTTT

j_call: TRBJ2-7
d_call: TRBD1
v_call: TRBV27
cdr3_length: 13
clone_size: .
cdr3_aa: CASSYRGPREQYF
cdr3_nt: TGTGCCAGCAGTTACAGGGGGCCAAGGGAGCAGTACTTC

j_call: TRBJ1-2
d_call: .
v_call: TRBV25-1
cdr3_length: 13
clone_size: .
cdr3_aa: CASRGGGGYGYTF
cdr3_nt: TGTGCCAGCAGGGGGGGAGGGGGCTATGGCTACACCTTC

j_call: TRBJ2-1
d_call: TRBD2
v_call: TRBV27
cdr3_length: 15
clone_size: .
cdr3_aa: CASSPVAGTYNEQFF
cdr3_nt: TGTGCCAGCAGTCCGGTAGCGGGGACCTACAATGAGCAGTTCTTC

j_call: TRBJ1-2
d_call: .
v_call: TRBV19
cdr3_length: 14
clone_size: once
cdr3_aa: CASSDSGPDYGYTF
cdr3_nt: TGTGCCAGTAGTGACTCCGGGCCCGACTATGGCTACACCTTC

j_call: TRBJ2-1
d_call: TRBD2
v_call: TRBV9
cdr3_length: 15
clone_size: .
cdr3_aa: CASSDSGGDYNEQFF
cdr3_nt: TGTGCCAGCAGCGATAGCGGGGGGGACTACAATGAGCAGTTCTTC

j_call: TRBJ2-5
d_call: .
v_call: TRBV15
cdr3_length: 14
clone_size: .
cdr3_aa: CATSREGAGETQYF
cdr3_nt: TGTGCCACCAGCAGAGAGGGGGCGGGAGAGACCCAGTACTTC

j_call: TRBJ2-1
d_call: .
v_call: TRBV20-1
cdr3_length: 11
clone_size: .
cdr3_aa: CSARALNEQFF
cdr3_nt: TGCAGTGCTAGGGCGCTGAATGAGCAGTTCTTC

j_call: TRBJ2-1
d_call: TRBD2
v_call: TRBV7-9
cdr3_length: 18
clone_size: .
cdr3_aa: CASSLGLAGGYSYNEQFF
cdr3_nt: TGTGCCAGCAGCTTAGGGCTAGCGGGAGGGTACTCCTACAATGAGCAGTTCTTC

j_call: TRBJ1-5
d_call: TRBD1
v_call: TRBV28
cdr3_length: 15
clone_size: .
cdr3_aa: CASTWGQISNQPQHF
cdr3_nt: TGTGCCAGCACCTGGGGACAGATTAGCAATCAGCCCCAGCATTTT

j_call: TRBJ2-7
d_call: .
v_call: TRBV4-1
cdr3_length: 16
clone_size: .
cdr3_aa: CASSPESGPDSYEQYF
cdr3_nt: TGCGCCAGCAGCCCCGAAAGCGGGCCCGACTCCTACGAGCAGTACTTC

j_call: TRBJ1-1
d_call: .
v_call: TRBV6-1
cdr3_length: 15
clone_size: .
cdr3_aa: CASSRDSSENTEAFF
cdr3_nt: TGTGCCAGCAGCCGTGACAGTTCCGAGAACACTGAAGCTTTCTTT

j_call: TRBJ1-1
d_call: .
v_call: TRBV27
cdr3_length: 13
clone_size: .
cdr3_aa: CASSLLWGTEAFF
cdr3_nt: TGTGCCAGCAGTTTATTGTGGGGGACTGAAGCTTTCTTT

j_call: TRBJ2-7
d_call: .
v_call: TRBV5-6
cdr3_length: 14
clone_size: .
cdr3_aa: CASSLGQIAYEQYF
cdr3_nt: TGTGCCAGCAGCTTGGGACAGATAGCCTACGAGCAGTACTTC

j_call: TRBJ2-3
d_call: .
v_call: TRBV4-1
cdr3_length: 13
clone_size: .
cdr3_aa: CASSQEGVDTQYF
cdr3_nt: TGCGCCAGCAGCCAAGAGGGTGTTGATACGCAGTATTTT

j_call: TRBJ1-2
d_call: .
v_call: TRBV7-7
cdr3_length: 15
clone_size: few
cdr3_aa: CASSSPGGADYGYTF
cdr3_nt: TGTGCCAGCAGCTCCCCTGGGGGGGCGGACTATGGCTACACCTTC

j_call: TRBJ2-5
d_call: TRBD2
v_call: TRBV19
cdr3_length: 15
clone_size: .
cdr3_aa: CASRPGLAVQETQYF
cdr3_nt: TGTGCCAGTAGACCGGGACTAGCGGTCCAAGAGACCCAGTACTTC

j_call: TRBJ1-5
d_call: .
v_call: TRBV15
cdr3_length: 14
clone_size: .
cdr3_aa: CATSRQSGNQPQHF
cdr3_nt: TGTGCCACCAGCAGACAGTCCGGCAATCAGCCCCAGCATTTT

j_call: TRBJ2-7
d_call: .
v_call: TRBV11-3
cdr3_length: 15
clone_size: .
cdr3_aa: CASSLEPGSIYEQYF
cdr3_nt: TGTGCCAGCAGCTTAGAGCCGGGGAGTATATACGAGCAGTACTTC

j_call: TRBJ1-6
d_call: TRBD1
v_call: TRBV6-6
cdr3_length: 12
clone_size: .
cdr3_aa: CASSDRVSPLHF
cdr3_nt: TGTGCCAGCAGTGACAGGGTTTCACCCCTCCACTTT

j_call: TRBJ1-5
d_call: .
v_call: TRBV7-9
cdr3_length: 14
clone_size: few
cdr3_aa: CASSLGEMGQPQHF
cdr3_nt: TGTGCCAGCAGCTTGGGCGAAATGGGTCAGCCCCAGCATTTT

j_call: TRBJ2-2
d_call: .
v_call: TRBV9
cdr3_length: 17
clone_size: .
cdr3_aa: CASSAAGRGQNTGELFF
cdr3_nt: TGTGCCAGCAGCGCGGCCGGGCGGGGGCAGAACACCGGGGAGCTGTTTTTT

j_call: TRBJ2-3
d_call: TRBD2
v_call: TRBV9
cdr3_length: 16
clone_size: .
cdr3_aa: CASSVASGGPTDTQYF
cdr3_nt: TGTGCCAGCAGCGTAGCTAGCGGGGGGCCCACCGATACGCAGTATTTT

j_call: TRBJ1-6
d_call: .
v_call: TRBV5-5
cdr3_length: 15
clone_size: .
cdr3_aa: CASSLGGLSNSPLHF
cdr3_nt: TGTGCCAGCAGCTTGGGAGGTTTATCAAATTCACCCCTCCACTTT

j_call: TRBJ1-4
d_call: TRBD1
v_call: TRBV10-3
cdr3_length: 13
clone_size: .
cdr3_aa: CAGQASTNEKLFF
cdr3_nt: TGTGCCGGACAGGCCTCAACTAATGAAAAACTGTTTTTT

j_call: TRBJ2-3
d_call: TRBD2
v_call: TRBV30
cdr3_length: 15
clone_size: .
cdr3_aa: CAWSVLLAGADTQYF
cdr3_nt: TGTGCCTGGAGTGTATTACTAGCGGGAGCAGATACGCAGTATTTT